What follows are 10 T cell receptor beta chains derived from one specimen sequenced in a study of CD8+ T cells in alopecia areata. RNA was isolated and reverse transcribed to cDNA, the sequencing template. Clones were sequenced by immunoSEQ multiplex PCR, and TCRdb holds only the in-frame ones, with some missing. This sample has a few hundred thousand clones; about 56% occur once, and the top ten carry 4.9%. Sequenced sample: CD8+ T cells sorted from blood. Receptor source: a human donor in good health.

In its sample, this clone was seen a few times. V is TRBV6-1 and J is TRBJ1-3; unclear D gene. Germline values: CDR1 MNHNS, CDR2 SASEGT. Trimming pared 7 bases from V and 2 bases from J, leaving 12 bases between. There are 14 residues in the CDR3. The DNA of the CDR3 is TGTGCCAGCAAGGAATCGGCAGCTGGAAACACCATATATTTT. It specifies CASKESAAGNTIYF.

This clone has just a few counts. This chain uses TRBV6-4 with TRBJ1-1; D not resolved. V dropped 8 bases and J dropped 3 bases, with 13 bases sitting between them. This CDR3 spans 13 amino acids. Germline V CDR1 and CDR2: MRHNA, SNTAGT. DNA of the CDR3: TGTGCCAGCCTGAAGGAGGAGGACACTGAAGCTTTCTTT. Residues: CASLKEEDTEAFF.

The CDR3: CASTLSYEQYF. CDR3 in DNA: TGTGCCAGCACCCTCTCCTACGAGCAGTACTTC. This chain links TRBV11-2 with TRBJ2-7; D uncertain. The length of the CDR3 is 11 residues. Trimming removed 7 bases at V and 0 bases at J, with 4 bases between. CDR1 and CDR2 (germline): SGHAT, FQNNGV.

This clone appeared once. This chain uses TRBV10-2 with TRBJ1-1; unclear D gene. CDR1 and CDR2 from the germline V gene are WSHSY and SAAADI. CDR3 length equals 13 residues. V was cut by 2 bases and J by 7 bases, with 11 bases left in between. DNA of the CDR3: TGCGCCAGCAGTGAGGCGGGATCAATTGAAGCTTTCTTT. The encoded protein is CASSEAGSIEAFF.

The V gene is TRBV28, the J gene TRBJ2-1; possibly TRBD1 for D (6 bases). Trimming stripped 2 bases from V and 4 bases from J, with 12 bases between. This CDR3 spans 15 amino acids. Germline lookup yields CDR1 MDHEN and CDR2 SYDVKM. The CDR3 region has the DNA TGTGCCAGCAGTTTAGTTGTTACAGGGTACAATGAGCAGTTCTTC. Protein product: CASSLVVTGYNEQFF.

The chain uses TRBV4-1 and TRBJ2-7; 11 bases line up with TRBD1. V shed 4 bases and J 0 bases; nucleotides not matched to a gene: 2. Germline CDR1 and CDR2: MGHRA and YSYEKL. The CDR3 runs to 15 residues. CDR3 DNA sequence: TGCGCCAGCAGCCCGGGGACAGGGGGCTCCTACGAGCAGTACTTC. Translation gives CASSPGTGGSYEQYF.

A few counts support this clone. The chain is built from TRBV6-6 and TRBJ2-4, with D perhaps TRBD1 (5 bases). CDR3 size: 12 residues. Germline V CDR1 and CDR2: MNHNY, SVGAGI (reference sequence). The V and J ends lost 1 base and 16 bases respectively, with 14 bases between them. This CDR3 reads CASSYFSGQSYF. The CDR3 region has the DNA TGTGCCAGCAGTTACTTTTCAGGACAATCATACTTC.

J is TRBJ2-7 and V is TRBV29-1; no clear D. CDR1 and CDR2 (germline): SQVTM, ANQGSEA. This CDR3 is 14 amino acids long. Trimming pared 7 bases from V and 1 base from J, leaving 17 bases between. DNA for the CDR3: TGCAGCGCCGAAGAGCCCGCCGGGTCCTACGAGCAGTACTTC. It is translated as CSAEEPAGSYEQYF.

The V and J genes are TRBV27 and TRBJ2-6, with 9 bases fitting TRBD1. The CDR3 runs 16 residues. J was trimmed by 7 bases and V by 2 bases; bases with no gene match: 6. CDR1 is MNHEY and CDR2 is SMNVEV in the germline V gene (reference sequence). The chain's CDR3 is CASSLTGTGFANVLTF. For the CDR3, the DNA is TGTGCCAGCAGTTTAACAGGGACAGGGTTTGCCAACGTCCTGACTTTC.

The chain couples TRBV29-1 to TRBJ2-7, with a tentative D call TRBD2 (7 bases). V was trimmed by 4 bases and J by 0 bases, leaving 10 bases between them. CDR1 is SQVTM and CDR2 is ANQGSEA in the germline V gene. This CDR3 comprises 13 residues. This chain's CDR3 is CSVAGGNSYEQYF. Here the CDR3 DNA reads TGCAGCGTTGCGGGGGGCAACTCCTACGAGCAGTACTTC.